This T cell receptor beta chain derives from a study of blood T cell repertoires in COVID-19. In its sample, this clone was seen once. As originally analysed: Nucleated cell counts were estimated from reference gene primer amplification. The data were produced by immunoSEQ multiplex PCR, yet TCRdb's version contains in-frame clones alone and is incomplete. That table is the source of V, J and clone size, and D and trimming were worked out from the DNA. Of approximately 250,000 clones listed, around nine tenths are singletons. The length of the CDR3 is 15 residues. Unmatched junction bases numbered 5, after V lost 2 bases and J lost 6 bases. CDR1 WNHNN and CDR2 SYGVQD come from the germline V gene (reference sequence).

The receptor's source is a man aged 40-50 years with active or convalescent COVID-19. The sample comprised peripheral blood. This chain uses TRBV10-1 with TRBJ2-7, with 12 bases that match TRBD1. The CDR3 DNA reads TGCGCCAGCAGTGAGGGGACAGGGGGCTGGGGCGAGCAGTACTTC. It specifies CASSEGTGGWGEQYF.